This TCR beta chain derives from a study of T cells in Graves' hyperthyroidism and ophthalmopathy. At the level of the study: Peripheral blood was collected at initial diagnosis, before any treatment.

CDR3 size: 15 residues. Germline loops: CDR1 SGHRS, CDR2 YFSETQ. This clonotype has at least ten counts. One junction end disagrees with the germline gene, perhaps due to a read error. The TCR beta CDR3 regions underwent amplification using RNA transcripts as the source. First-round RT-PCR of the TCR CDR3 relied on the HTBI primer set. TCRdb re-called the multiplex PCR reads through MiXCR, storing one row per CDR3 protein. The sample has some 600,000 distinct CDR3 sequences; approximately 13% are singletons. J is TRBJ1-5 and V is TRBV5-1; D might be TRBD1 (6 bases). This TCR was recovered from a woman aged 25 to 45 with Graves' hyperthyroidism that later progressed to Graves' ophthalmopathy. The sample taken for sequencing was blood. The CDR3 DNA is TGTGCCAGCAGTTTAGGGGGGGATAGCAATCAGCCCCAGCATTTT. Protein: CASSLGGDSNQPQHF.